These 4 T cell receptor beta chains were sequenced from one sample in a study of T cells after yellow fever vaccination. TCRdb recomputed calls from the 5' RACE reads with MiXCR, one row per CDR3 protein. The sample yields 200,000 to 300,000 distinct CDR3 sequences, approximately 6.3% seen once. The sequencing here drew on CD4+ T cells sorted from PBMCs, taken on the day of the yellow fever booster vaccination. Receptors originate from a man younger than 45 who received the YFV17D yellow fever vaccine.

Ten or more counts support this clonotype. This chain connects TRBV12-3 or TRBV12-4 to TRBJ2-3, with 10 bases identical to TRBD2. J gave up 1 base and V 6 bases, and 7 bases lay outside the gene matches. This CDR3 has 16 amino acids. The CDR3 loop reads CASRRSGTSGTDTQYF. The CDR3 DNA is TGTGCCAGCAGGAGATCCGGGACTAGCGGCACAGATACGCAGTATTTT.

The chain uses TRBV9 and TRBJ2-3, with D unresolved. The CDR3 extends over 15 amino acids. The germline gives CDR1 SGDLS, CDR2 YYNGEE. Trimming pared 0 bases from V and 2 bases from J, leaving 10 bases between. The CDR3 bases are TGTGCCAGCAGCGTAGAACCCAAATCCACAGATACGCAGTATTTT. The encoded protein is CASSVEPKSTDTQYF.

This clonotype was recorded once. With a much larger clone just one base away, this may be a read error. The chain uses TRBV6-4 and TRBJ2-3; possibly TRBD2 for D (5 bases). Deletions cut 5 bases from V and 4 bases from J, with 13 bases between. The germline gives CDR1 MRHNA, CDR2 SNTAGT. This CDR3 has 14 residues. CDR3 sequence: CASSLASSSDTQYF. As DNA, the CDR3 is TGTGCCAGCAGTCTCGCTTCTAGCTCAGATACGCAGTATTTT.

The chain couples TRBV28 to TRBJ2-1; 7 nucleotides align to TRBD2. Germline assignment: CDR1 MDHEN and CDR2 SYDVKM. The CDR3 covers 13 residues. The ends lost 3 bases at V and 9 bases at J; junction bases unmatched: 5. CDR3 DNA sequence: TGTGCCAGCAGTTTCAGGCGGGAGAGTGAGCAGTTCTTC. Translation gives CASSFRRESEQFF.